This T cell receptor beta chain was identified in a study of Ad26.COV2.S vaccination and SARS-CoV-2 variants. The method was immunoSEQ multiplex PCR; TCRdb's version includes in-frame clones alone and lacks a portion of them. The table lists hundreds of thousands of clones, around 89% of them singletons. Only one count was recorded for this clone. With 0 bases clipped from V and 4 bases from J, the junction kept 3 bases outside the gene matches. The CDR3 consists of 15 residues. Germline lookup yields CDR1 LNHNV and CDR2 YYDKDF (reference sequence). Treatment described: some 20 received Ad26.COV2.S at low or high dose, single or two shots; about 5 received placebo; per-sample allocation not given. The investigators took samples on day 63 after the first vaccine or placebo injection. An 18-55-year-old adult in Boston served as donor.

The sequence derives from a person between 18 and 65 years old who received the Ad26.COV2.S COVID-19 vaccine or a placebo. The J gene is TRBJ1-5, the V gene TRBV15; 7 positions agree with TRBD1. The sample was peripheral blood, taken in a trial of Ad26.COV2.S vaccine versus placebo. Here the CDR3 reads CATSRDDRANQPQHF. The CDR3 DNA reads TGTGCCACCAGCAGAGACGACAGGGCGAATCAGCCCCAGCATTTT.